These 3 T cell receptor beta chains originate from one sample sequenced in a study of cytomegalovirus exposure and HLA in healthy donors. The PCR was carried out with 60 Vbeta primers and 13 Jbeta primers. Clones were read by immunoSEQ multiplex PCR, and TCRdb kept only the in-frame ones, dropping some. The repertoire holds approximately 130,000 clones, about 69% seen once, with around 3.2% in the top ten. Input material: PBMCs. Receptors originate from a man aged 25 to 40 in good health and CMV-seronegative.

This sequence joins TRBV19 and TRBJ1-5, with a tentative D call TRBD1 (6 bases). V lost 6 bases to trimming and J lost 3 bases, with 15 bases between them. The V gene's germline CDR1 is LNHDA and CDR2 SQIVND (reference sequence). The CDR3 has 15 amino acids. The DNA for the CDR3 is TGTGCCAGTAGCCGGGACATACCTAACAATCAGCCCCAGCATTTT. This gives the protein CASSRDIPNNQPQHF.

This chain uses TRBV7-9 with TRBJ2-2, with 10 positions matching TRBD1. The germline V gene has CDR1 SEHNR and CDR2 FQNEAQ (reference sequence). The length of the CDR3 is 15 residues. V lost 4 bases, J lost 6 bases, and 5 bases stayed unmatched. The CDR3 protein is CASSWTGGYPGELFF. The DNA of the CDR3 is TGTGCCAGCAGCTGGACAGGGGGTTACCCCGGGGAGCTGTTTTTT.

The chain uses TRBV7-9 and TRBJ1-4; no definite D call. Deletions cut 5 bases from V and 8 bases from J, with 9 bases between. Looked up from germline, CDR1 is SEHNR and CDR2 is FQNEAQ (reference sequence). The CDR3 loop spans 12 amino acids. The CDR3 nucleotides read TGTGCCAGCAGCCCCCTAGGAGAAAAACTGTTTTTT. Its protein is CASSPLGEKLFF.